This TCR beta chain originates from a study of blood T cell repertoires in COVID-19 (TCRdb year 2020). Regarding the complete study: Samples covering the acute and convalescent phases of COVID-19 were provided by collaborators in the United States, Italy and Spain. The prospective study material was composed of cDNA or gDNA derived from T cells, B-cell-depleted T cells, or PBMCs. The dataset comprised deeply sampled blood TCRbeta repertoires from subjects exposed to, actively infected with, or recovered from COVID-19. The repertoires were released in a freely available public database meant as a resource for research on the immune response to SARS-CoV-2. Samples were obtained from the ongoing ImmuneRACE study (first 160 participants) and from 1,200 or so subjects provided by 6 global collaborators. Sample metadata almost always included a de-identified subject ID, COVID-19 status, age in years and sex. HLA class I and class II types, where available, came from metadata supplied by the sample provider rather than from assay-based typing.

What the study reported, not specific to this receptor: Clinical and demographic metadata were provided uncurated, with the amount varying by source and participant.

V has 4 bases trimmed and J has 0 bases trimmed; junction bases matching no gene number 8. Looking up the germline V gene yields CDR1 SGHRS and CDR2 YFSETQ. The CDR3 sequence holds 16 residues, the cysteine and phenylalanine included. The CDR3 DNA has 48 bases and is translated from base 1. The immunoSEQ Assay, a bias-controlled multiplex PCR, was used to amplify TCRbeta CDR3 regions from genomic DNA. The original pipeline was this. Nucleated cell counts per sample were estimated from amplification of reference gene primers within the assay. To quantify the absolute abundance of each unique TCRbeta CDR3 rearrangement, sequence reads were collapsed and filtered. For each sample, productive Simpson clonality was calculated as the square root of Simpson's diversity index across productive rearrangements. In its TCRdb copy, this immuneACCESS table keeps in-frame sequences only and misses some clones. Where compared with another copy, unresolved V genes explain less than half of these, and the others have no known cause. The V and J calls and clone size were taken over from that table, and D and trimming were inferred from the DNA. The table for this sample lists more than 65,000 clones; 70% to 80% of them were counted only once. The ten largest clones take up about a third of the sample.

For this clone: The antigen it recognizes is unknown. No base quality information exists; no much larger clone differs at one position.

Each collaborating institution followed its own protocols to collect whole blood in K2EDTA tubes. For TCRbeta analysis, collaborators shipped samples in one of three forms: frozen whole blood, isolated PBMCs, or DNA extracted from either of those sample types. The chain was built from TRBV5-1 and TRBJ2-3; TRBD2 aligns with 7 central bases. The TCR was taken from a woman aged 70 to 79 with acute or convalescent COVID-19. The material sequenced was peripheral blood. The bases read TGCGCCAGCAGCCCATCAGCGGGGCCGAGCACAGATACGCAGTATTTT. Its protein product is CASSPSAGPSTDTQYF.